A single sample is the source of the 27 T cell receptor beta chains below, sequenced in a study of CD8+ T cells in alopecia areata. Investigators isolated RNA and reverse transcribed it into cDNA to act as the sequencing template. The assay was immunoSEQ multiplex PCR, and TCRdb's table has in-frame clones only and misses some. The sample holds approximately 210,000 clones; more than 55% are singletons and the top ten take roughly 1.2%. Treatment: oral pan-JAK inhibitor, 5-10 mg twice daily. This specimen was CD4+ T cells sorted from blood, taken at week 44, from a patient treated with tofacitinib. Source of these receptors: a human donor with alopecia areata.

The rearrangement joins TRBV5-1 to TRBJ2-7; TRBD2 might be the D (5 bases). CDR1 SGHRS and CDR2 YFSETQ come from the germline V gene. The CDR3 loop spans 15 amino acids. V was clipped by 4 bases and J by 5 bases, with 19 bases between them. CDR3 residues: CASSPLRVASNEQYF. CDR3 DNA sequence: TGCGCCAGCAGCCCCCTGAGGGTAGCGTCCAACGAGCAGTACTTC.

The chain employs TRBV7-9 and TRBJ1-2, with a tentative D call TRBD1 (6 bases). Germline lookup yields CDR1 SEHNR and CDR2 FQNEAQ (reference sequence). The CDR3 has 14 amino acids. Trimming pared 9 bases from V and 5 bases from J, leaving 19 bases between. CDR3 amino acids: CASSGQGIGYGYTF. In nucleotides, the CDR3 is TGTGCCAGTAGCGGGCAGGGGATAGGGTATGGCTACACCTTC.

This chain's CDR3 is CASSLGGQNAPGSTQYF. The DNA of the CDR3 is TGTGCCAGCAGCTTAGGTGGCCAGAACGCCCCGGGGAGTACGCAGTATTTT. The chain combines TRBV7-9 with TRBJ2-3; possible D gene TRBD2, 5 bases. This CDR3 comprises 17 residues. Germline loops: CDR1 SEHNR, CDR2 FQNEAQ (reference sequence). With 1 base removed from V and 8 bases from J, the gap between germline ends came to 22 bases.

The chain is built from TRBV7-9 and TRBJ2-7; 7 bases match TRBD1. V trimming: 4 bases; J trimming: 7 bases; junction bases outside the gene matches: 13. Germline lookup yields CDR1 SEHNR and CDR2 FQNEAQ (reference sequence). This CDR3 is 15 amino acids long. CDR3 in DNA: TGTGCCAGCAGCTCGGTGAGACAGGGACGGCAAGAGCAGTACTTC. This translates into CASSSVRQGRQEQYF.

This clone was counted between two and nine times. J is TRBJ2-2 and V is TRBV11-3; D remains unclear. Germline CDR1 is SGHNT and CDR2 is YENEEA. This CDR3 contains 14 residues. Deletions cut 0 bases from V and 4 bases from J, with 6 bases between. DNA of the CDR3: TGTGCCAGCAGCTTAGAGCGCTTCACCGGGGAGCTGTTTTTT. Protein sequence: CASSLERFTGELFF. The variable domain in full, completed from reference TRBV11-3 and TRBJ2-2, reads EAGVVQSPRYKIIEKKQPVAFWCNPISGHNTLYWYLQNLGQGPELLIRYENEEAVDDSQLPKDRFSAERLKGVDSTLKIQPAELGDSAVYLCASSLERFTGELFFGEGSRLTVL.

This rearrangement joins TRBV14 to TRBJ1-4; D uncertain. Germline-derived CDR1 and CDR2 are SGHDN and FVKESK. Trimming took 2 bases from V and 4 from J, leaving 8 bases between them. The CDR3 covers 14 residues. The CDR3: CASSQRPFNEKLFF. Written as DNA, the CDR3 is TGTGCCAGCAGCCAAAGGCCTTTTAATGAAAAACTGTTTTTT.

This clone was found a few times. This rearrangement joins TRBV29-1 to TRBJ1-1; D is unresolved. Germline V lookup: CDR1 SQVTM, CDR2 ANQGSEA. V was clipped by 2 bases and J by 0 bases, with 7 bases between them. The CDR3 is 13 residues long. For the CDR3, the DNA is TGCAGCGTTGAAAACAGAATGAACACTGAAGCTTTCTTT. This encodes CSVENRMNTEAFF.

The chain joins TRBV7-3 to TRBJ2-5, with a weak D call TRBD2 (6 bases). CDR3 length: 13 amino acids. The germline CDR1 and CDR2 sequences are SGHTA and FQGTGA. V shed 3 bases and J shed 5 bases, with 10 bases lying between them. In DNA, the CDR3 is TGTGCCAGCAGCTTCGGGGGAAAGGAGACCCAGTACTTC. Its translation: CASSFGGKETQYF.

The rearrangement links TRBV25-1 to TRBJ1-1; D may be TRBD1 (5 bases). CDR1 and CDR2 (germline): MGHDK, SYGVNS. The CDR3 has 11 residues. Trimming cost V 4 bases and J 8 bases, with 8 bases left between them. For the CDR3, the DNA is TGTGCCAGCAGTGGGGGCCCCGAAGCTTTCTTT. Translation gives CASSGGPEAFF.

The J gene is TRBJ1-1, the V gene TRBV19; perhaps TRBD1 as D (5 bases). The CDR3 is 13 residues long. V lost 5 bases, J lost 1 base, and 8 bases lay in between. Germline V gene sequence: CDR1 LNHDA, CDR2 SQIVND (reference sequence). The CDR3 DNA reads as TGTGCCAGTAGTCTAACAGGGAACACTGAAGCTTTCTTT. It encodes CASSLTGNTEAFF.

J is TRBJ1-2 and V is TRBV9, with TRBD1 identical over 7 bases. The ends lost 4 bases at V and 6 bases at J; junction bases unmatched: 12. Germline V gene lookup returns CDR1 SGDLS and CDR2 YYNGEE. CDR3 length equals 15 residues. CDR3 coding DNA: TGTGCCAGCAGCCACGAACAACGACAGGGACATGGCTACACCTTC. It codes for CASSHEQRQGHGYTF.

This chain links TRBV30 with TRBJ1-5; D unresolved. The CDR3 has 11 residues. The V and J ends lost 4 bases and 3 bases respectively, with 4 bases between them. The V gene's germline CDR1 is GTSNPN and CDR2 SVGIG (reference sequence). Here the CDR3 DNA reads TGTGCCTGGACAGCCAATCAGCCCCAGCATTTT. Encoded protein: CAWTANQPQHF.

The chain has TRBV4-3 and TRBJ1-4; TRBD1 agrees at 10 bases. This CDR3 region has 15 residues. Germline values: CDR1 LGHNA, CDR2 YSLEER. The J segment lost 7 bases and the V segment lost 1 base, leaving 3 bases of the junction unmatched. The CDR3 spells CASSQGQGAFEKLFF. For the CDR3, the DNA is TGCGCCAGCAGCCAAGGACAGGGGGCCTTTGAAAAACTGTTTTTT.

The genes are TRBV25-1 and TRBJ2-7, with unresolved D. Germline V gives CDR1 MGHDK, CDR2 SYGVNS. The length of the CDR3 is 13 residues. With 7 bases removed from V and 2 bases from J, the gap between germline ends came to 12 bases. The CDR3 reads CASTGPQTYEQYF. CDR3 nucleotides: TGTGCCAGCACCGGTCCGCAAACCTACGAGCAGTACTTC.

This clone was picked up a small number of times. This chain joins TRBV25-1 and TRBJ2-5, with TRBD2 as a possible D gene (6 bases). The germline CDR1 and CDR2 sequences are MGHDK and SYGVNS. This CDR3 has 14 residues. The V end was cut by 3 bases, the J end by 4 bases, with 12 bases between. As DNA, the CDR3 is TGTGCCAGCAGTGATACAACTAGCCTAGAGACCCAGTACTTC. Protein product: CASSDTTSLETQYF.

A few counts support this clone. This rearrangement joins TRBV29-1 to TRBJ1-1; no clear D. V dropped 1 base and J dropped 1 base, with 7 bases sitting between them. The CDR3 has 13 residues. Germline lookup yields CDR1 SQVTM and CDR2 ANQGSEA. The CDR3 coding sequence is TGCAGCGTTGAAGGATTACCGAACACTGAAGCTTTCTTT. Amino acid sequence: CSVEGLPNTEAFF.

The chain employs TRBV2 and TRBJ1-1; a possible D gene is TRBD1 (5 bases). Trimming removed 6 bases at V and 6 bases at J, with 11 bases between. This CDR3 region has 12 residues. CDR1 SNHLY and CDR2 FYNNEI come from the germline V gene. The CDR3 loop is CASRIQGAEAFF. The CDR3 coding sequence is TGTGCCAGCAGAATCCAGGGCGCTGAAGCTTTCTTT.

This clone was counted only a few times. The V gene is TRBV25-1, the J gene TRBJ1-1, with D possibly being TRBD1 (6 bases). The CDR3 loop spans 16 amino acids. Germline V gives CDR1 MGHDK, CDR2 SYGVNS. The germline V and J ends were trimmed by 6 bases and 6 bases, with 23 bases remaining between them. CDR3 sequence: CASRAITGIGGPEAFF. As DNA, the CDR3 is TGTGCCAGCAGGGCAATTACAGGGATAGGTGGTCCTGAAGCTTTCTTT.

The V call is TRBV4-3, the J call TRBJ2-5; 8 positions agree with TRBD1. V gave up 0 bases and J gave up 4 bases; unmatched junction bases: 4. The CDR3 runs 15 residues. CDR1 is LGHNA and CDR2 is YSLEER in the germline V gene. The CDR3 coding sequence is TGCGCCAGCAGCCAAGACGGGGACAGGCGAGAGACCCAGTACTTC. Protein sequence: CASSQDGDRRETQYF.

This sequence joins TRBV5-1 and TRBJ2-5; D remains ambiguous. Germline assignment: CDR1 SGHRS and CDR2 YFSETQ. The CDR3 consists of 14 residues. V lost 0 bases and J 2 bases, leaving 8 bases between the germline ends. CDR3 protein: CASSLGHRQETQYF. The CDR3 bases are TGCGCCAGCAGCTTGGGACACCGTCAAGAGACCCAGTACTTC.

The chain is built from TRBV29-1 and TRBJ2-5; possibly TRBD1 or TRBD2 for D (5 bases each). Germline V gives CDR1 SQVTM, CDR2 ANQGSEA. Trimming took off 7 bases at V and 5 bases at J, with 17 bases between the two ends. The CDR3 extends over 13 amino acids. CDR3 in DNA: TGCAGCGCCGGGGACCCCTTACCGGAGACCCAGTACTTC. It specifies CSAGDPLPETQYF.

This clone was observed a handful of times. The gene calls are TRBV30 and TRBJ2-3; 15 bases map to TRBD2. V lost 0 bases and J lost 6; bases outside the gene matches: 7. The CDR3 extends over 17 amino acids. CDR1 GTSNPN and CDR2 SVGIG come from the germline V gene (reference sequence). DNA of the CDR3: TGTGCCTGGAGTGTAGGACTAGCGGGGGGGCCGTCTGATACGCAGTATTTT. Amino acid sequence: CAWSVGLAGGPSDTQYF.

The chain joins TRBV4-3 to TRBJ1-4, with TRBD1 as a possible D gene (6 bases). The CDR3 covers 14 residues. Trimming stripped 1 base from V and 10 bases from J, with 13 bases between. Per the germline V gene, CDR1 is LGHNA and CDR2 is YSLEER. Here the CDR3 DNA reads TGCGCCAGCAGCCAAGCACAGGGATCGGGAAAACTGTTTTTT. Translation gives CASSQAQGSGKLFF.

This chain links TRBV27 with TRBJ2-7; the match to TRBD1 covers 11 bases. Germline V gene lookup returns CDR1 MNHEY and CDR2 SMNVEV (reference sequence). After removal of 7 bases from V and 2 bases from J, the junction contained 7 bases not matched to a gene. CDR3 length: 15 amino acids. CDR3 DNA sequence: TGTGCCAGCACTTATGGGACAGGGGGTACCTACGAGCAGTACTTC. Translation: CASTYGTGGTYEQYF.

This CDR3 reads CASSDLGLNTEAFF. The CDR3 region has the DNA TGTGCCAGCAGTGATTTGGGGTTGAACACTGAAGCTTTCTTT. The J gene is TRBJ1-1, the V gene TRBV25-1; D is undetermined. V lost 3 bases, J lost 0 bases, and 8 bases lay in between. Germline V gives CDR1 MGHDK, CDR2 SYGVNS. The CDR3 length is 14 residues.

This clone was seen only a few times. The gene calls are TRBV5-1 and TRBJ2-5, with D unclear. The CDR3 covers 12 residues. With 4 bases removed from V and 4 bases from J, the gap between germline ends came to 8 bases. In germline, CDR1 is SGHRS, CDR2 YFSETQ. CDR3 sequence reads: CASSEDRETQYF. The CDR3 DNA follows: TGCGCCAGCAGCGAAGACCGAGAGACCCAGTACTTC.

Here the CDR3 DNA reads TGCGCCAGCAGCTTGGCGACAGGGGAATCCTACGAGCAGTACTTC. As protein: CASSLATGESYEQYF. The chain uses TRBV5-1 and TRBJ2-7; 8 nucleotides line up with TRBD1. The CDR3 loop spans 15 amino acids. In germline, CDR1 is SGHRS, CDR2 YFSETQ. J gave up 1 base and V 0 bases, and 3 bases lay outside the gene matches.